The entry below gives a single TCR beta chain sequence along with its context. Its antigen is as yet unknown. The V segment lost 0 bases and the J segment 3 bases; nucleotides outside the gene matches: 5. From germline, CDR1 is SGHNT and CDR2 YENEEA. The CDR3 totals 15 residues. Measured with immunoSEQ multiplex PCR; TCRdb has only the in-frame clones, and not every one. The data contain about 82,000 clones, around 90% of them singletons. These data originate in a study of siplizumab effects on memory and regulatory T cells. Findings and caveats of the study: With siplizumab, cumulative frequency of CD4+ memory-derived alloreactive sequences dropped significantly.

The sample was Tregs sorted from blood. The TCR originated in a human donor in good health. The gene calls are TRBV11-3 and TRBJ2-7, with 7 positions matching TRBD1. The CDR3, as DNA: TGTGCCAGCAGCTTAGAAGGCAGGGGGAACTACGAGCAGTACTTC. This sequence encodes CASSLEGRGNYEQYF.